The clone carrying this T cell receptor (beta chain) was detected a few times. In the study's own analysis: Reference gene primer amplification in the assay estimated nucleated cell counts. Produced via immunoSEQ multiplex PCR; TCRdb's table is partial and in-frame only. V and J calls and clone size are those listed in that table; D and trimming were worked out from the DNA. There are about 250,000 clones in the sample; about nine tenths occur only once, and approximately 1.5% lies in the top ten. The entry originates in a study of blood T cell repertoires in COVID-19. Across the whole study: Samples came from the United States, Italy and Spain, spanning acute and convalescent COVID-19. Sample material is recorded as cDNA or gDNA derived from T cells, B-cell-depleted T cells, or PBMCs.

V was shortened by 3 bases and J by 2 bases, with 5 bases between the two germline ends. The CDR3 contains 12 residues. CDR1 and CDR2 (germline): SGHKS, YYEKEE (reference sequence). The sample taken for sequencing was peripheral blood. This sequence originates from a woman aged 55-69 years who had recovered from COVID-19. This sequence joins TRBV5-5 and TRBJ2-5; TRBD2 might be the D (5 bases). CDR3 nucleotide sequence: TGTGCCAGCAGCTGGACTCAAGAGACCCAGTACTTC. Translation gives CASSWTQETQYF.